One sample yielded the 25 T cell receptor beta chains listed below, sequenced in a study of technical replicates of blood from several donors. The table came from immunoSEQ multiplex PCR; TCRdb's copy has only in-frame clones and leaves some out. This sample has about 84,000 clones, with around 93% found just once. The sample taken for sequencing was T cells isolated from PBMCs. The receptors were gathered from a human donor in good health.

This chain connects TRBV2 to TRBJ2-1, with 8 bases aligning to TRBD2. CDR1 is SNHLY and CDR2 is FYNNEI in the germline V gene. This CDR3 is built from 15 residues. Trimming took 6 bases from V and 1 from J; bases not matched to a gene: 5. CDR3 protein: CASRPGLGSYNEQFF. The CDR3 DNA sequence: TGTGCCAGCAGACCGGGACTAGGGTCCTACAATGAGCAGTTCTTC.

V usage is TRBV7-8 and J usage is TRBJ2-7; D perhaps matches TRBD1 (6 bases). The germline CDR1 and CDR2 sequences are SGHVS and FQNEAQ. Trimming removed 6 bases at V and 1 base at J, with 13 bases between. The CDR3 runs to 14 residues. The CDR3 reads CASRFLQGSYEQYF. The CDR3 coding sequence is TGTGCCAGCAGGTTTCTACAGGGATCCTACGAGCAGTACTTC.

The chain employs TRBV5-1 and TRBJ2-7, with a possible D match to TRBD2 (5 bases). The V end lost 6 bases, the J end lost 3 bases, and 19 bases lay between the germline ends. The length of the CDR3 is 15 residues. The V gene's germline CDR1 is SGHRS and CDR2 YFSETQ. The CDR3 sequence is CASNPEGGGIYEQYF. CDR3 coding DNA: TGCGCCAGCAACCCAGAAGGCGGAGGTATCTACGAGCAGTACTTC.

The genes are TRBV27 and TRBJ2-7; 9 nucleotides agree with TRBD2. J gave up 2 bases and V 7 bases, and 6 bases lay outside the gene matches. The CDR3 consists of 14 residues. Germline loops: CDR1 MNHEY, CDR2 SMNVEV (reference sequence). The CDR3 sequence is CASNAGGPTYEQYF. The CDR3 nucleotides are TGTGCCAGCAACGCGGGAGGGCCTACCTACGAGCAGTACTTC.

This chain's CDR3 is CASSPRNQFAGYTF. The CDR3 DNA follows: TGTGCCAGCTCACCACGTAATCAGTTCGCTGGCTACACCTTC. The chain has TRBV18 and TRBJ1-2; D ambiguous. Germline V CDR1 and CDR2: KGHSH, LQKENI. Trimming took off 1 base at V and 7 bases at J, with 13 bases between the two ends. The CDR3 contains 14 residues. The full variable domain, rest sourced from reference TRBV18 and TRBJ1-2, is NAGVMQNPRHLVRRRGQEARLRCSPMKGHSHVYWYRQLPEEGLKFMVYLQKENIIDESGMPKERFSAEFPKEGPSILRIQQVVRGDSAAYFCASSPRNQFAGYTFGSGTRLTVV.

The chain is built from TRBV6-1 and TRBJ2-1; 14 nucleotides match TRBD2. The trim removed 8 bases at V and 14 bases at J, leaving 5 bases unmatched. Germline CDR1 is MNHNS and CDR2 is SASEGT. The CDR3 totals 12 residues. CDR3: CASGGLAGAKFF. CDR3 sequence (DNA): TGTGCCAGCGGGGGACTAGCGGGAGCTAAGTTCTTC.

Here the CDR3 reads CASRSGLLTSYEQYF. The DNA of the CDR3 is TGCGCCAGCAGGAGTGGACTTCTAACCTCCTACGAGCAGTACTTC. The rearrangement uses TRBV5-1 and TRBJ2-7; D perhaps matches TRBD2 (5 bases). Germline V gene sequence: CDR1 SGHRS, CDR2 YFSETQ. The CDR3 length is 15 residues. V was trimmed by 5 bases and J by 0 bases, leaving 15 bases between them.

This chain links TRBV6-1 with TRBJ1-1, with no clear D. The V end was cut by 6 bases, the J end by 5 bases, with 13 bases between. The germline V gene encodes CDR1 MNHNS and CDR2 SASEGT. The CDR3 loop spans 13 amino acids. The CDR3, as DNA: TGTGCCAGCAGCAAAGCCCCTTGGACTGAAGCTTTCTTT. It is translated as CASSKAPWTEAFF.

The V gene is TRBV13, the J gene TRBJ2-2; TRBD2 might be the D (6 bases). The CDR3 loop spans 24 amino acids. The V gene lost 4 bases and the J gene lost 4 bases, with 40 bases spanning the gap. The germline V gene encodes CDR1 PRHDT and CDR2 FYEKMQ (reference sequence). The CDR3 region has the DNA TGTGCCAGCAGCTGGAGAATGGGGTCGGGAAGTAGCGGCATAATAGAACTGAGCACCGGGGAGCTGTTTTTT. This gives the protein CASSWRMGSGSSGIIELSTGELFF.

The chain employs TRBV28 and TRBJ1-2; D not resolved. There are 12 residues in the CDR3. CDR1 and CDR2 from the germline V gene are MDHEN and SYDVKM. Deletions cut 3 bases from V and 6 bases from J, with 8 bases between. CDR3 amino acids: CASSFTPDGYTF. As DNA, the CDR3 is TGTGCCAGCAGTTTTACCCCAGATGGCTACACCTTC.

The V and J genes are TRBV5-4 and TRBJ2-1, with 10 bases matching TRBD1. Germline V lookup: CDR1 SGHNT, CDR2 YYREEE (reference sequence). V gave up 3 bases and J gave up 0 bases; unmatched junction bases: 0. The CDR3 totals 15 residues. This chain's CDR3 is CASSWDRGSYNEQFF. CDR3 nucleotides: TGTGCCAGCAGCTGGGACAGGGGCTCCTACAATGAGCAGTTCTTC.

The chain employs TRBV9 and TRBJ1-2, with D possibly TRBD1 on 6 matching bases. The CDR3 consists of 14 residues. In germline, CDR1 is SGDLS, CDR2 YYNGEE. The germline V and J ends were trimmed by 4 bases and 3 bases, with 13 bases remaining between them. DNA for the CDR3: TGTGCCAGCAGCCTCCGACAGGTTCACTATGGCTACACCTTC. Protein product: CASSLRQVHYGYTF. Combining the CDR3 with reference TRBV9 and TRBJ1-2 gives the whole variable domain DSGVTQTPKHLITATGQRVTLRCSPRSGDLSVYWYQQSLDQGLQFLIQYYNGEERAKGNILERFSAQQFPDLHSELNLSSLELGDSALYFCASSLRQVHYGYTFGSGTRLTVV.

The rearrangement joins TRBV7-9 to TRBJ2-7; the D gene is possibly TRBD1 (6 bases). Germline V lookup: CDR1 SEHNR, CDR2 FQNEAQ (reference sequence). There are 14 residues in the CDR3. V dropped 1 base and J dropped 3 bases, with 10 bases sitting between them. CDR3 sequence reads: CASSLGTESYEQYF. For the CDR3, the DNA is TGTGCCAGCAGCTTAGGGACAGAAAGCTACGAGCAGTACTTC.

The chain carries TRBV28 and TRBJ2-1; D unclear. The CDR3 is 12 amino acids. The V end lost 5 bases, the J end lost 0 bases, and 2 bases lay between the germline ends. Germline V lookup: CDR1 MDHEN, CDR2 SYDVKM. CDR3 residues: CASSLSYNEQFF. The CDR3 DNA reads TGTGCCAGCAGTCTCTCCTACAATGAGCAGTTCTTC.

The chain has TRBV30 and TRBJ1-6; 7 bases match TRBD1. Germline CDR1 GTSNPN, CDR2 SVGIG (reference sequence). The CDR3 covers 16 residues. V shed 0 bases and J 3 bases; nucleotides not matched to a gene: 5. CDR3 region: CAWSVSGQDYNSPLHF. CDR3 nucleotides: TGTGCCTGGAGTGTTTCCGGACAGGACTATAATTCACCCCTCCACTTT.

The CDR3 reads CASSPGDGPSGANVLTF. As DNA, the CDR3 is TGCGCCAGCAGCCCGGGGGACGGCCCCTCTGGGGCCAACGTCCTGACTTTC. V usage is TRBV5-1 and J usage is TRBJ2-6; tentative D call: TRBD2 (6 bases). V dropped 4 bases and J dropped 0 bases, with 14 bases sitting between them. The CDR3 runs 17 residues. Germline-derived CDR1 and CDR2 are SGHRS and YFSETQ.

V and J are TRBV5-1 and TRBJ2-2, with 9 nucleotides matching TRBD1. The V gene end was trimmed by 1 base and the J gene end by 4 bases; junction bases not matched to a gene: 5. Germline CDR1 SGHRS, CDR2 YFSETQ. This CDR3 comprises 16 residues. In nucleotides, the CDR3 is TGCGCCAGCAGCTTGCAACAGGGGGCCGGCACCGGGGAGCTGTTTTTT. Amino acids: CASSLQQGAGTGELFF.

This rearrangement joins TRBV6-1 to TRBJ2-1; TRBD2 matches at 16 bases. Looked up from germline, CDR1 is MNHNS and CDR2 is SASEGT. The trim removed 5 bases at V and 3 bases at J, leaving 10 bases unmatched. This CDR3 contains 19 residues. The chain's CDR3 is CASSQGTSGREWVYNEQFF. The CDR3 coding sequence is TGTGCCAGCAGTCAAGGGACTAGCGGGAGGGAATGGGTCTACAATGAGCAGTTCTTC.

V and J are TRBV28 and TRBJ2-7; TRBD2 is a possible D gene (6 bases). V lost 1 base and J lost 4, with 17 bases in between. The CDR3 loop spans 16 amino acids. Looked up from germline, CDR1 is MDHEN and CDR2 is SYDVKM. The CDR3, as DNA: TGTGCCAGCAGTTTATTAACCGGGAGAGGGGCATACGAGCAGTACTTC. Residues: CASSLLTGRGAYEQYF.

This rearrangement joins TRBV4-1 to TRBJ2-5; the D gene is possibly TRBD2 (7 bases). The CDR3 runs 14 residues. Germline-derived CDR1 and CDR2 are MGHRA and YSYEKL. Trimming took 4 bases from V and 6 from J, leaving 15 bases between them. The CDR3 sequence is CASSPIGGLKTQYF. The CDR3 bases are TGCGCCAGCAGCCCCATCGGGGGGCTTAAGACCCAGTACTTC.

As DNA, the CDR3 is TGTGCCAGCACAGACTGGAGTCTGACTGGGGCCAACGTCCTGACTTTC. Translation gives CASTDWSLTGANVLTF. V and J are TRBV25-1 and TRBJ2-6; D ambiguous. Germline V gene data show CDR1 as MGHDK and CDR2 as SYGVNS. This CDR3 region has 16 residues. Trimming pared 7 bases from V and 2 bases from J, leaving 15 bases between. Full variable domain (outside the CDR3, taken from reference TRBV25-1 and TRBJ2-6): EADIYQTPRYLVIGTGKKITLECSQTMGHDKMYWYQQDPGMELHLIHYSYGVNSTEKGDLSSESTVSRIRTEHFPLTLESARPSHTSQYLCASTDWSLTGANVLTFGAGSRLTVL.

V usage is TRBV7-2 and J usage is TRBJ2-1; D is uncertain. Germline values: CDR1 SGHTA, CDR2 FQGNSA. The CDR3 runs to 16 residues. Trimming cost V 1 base and J 8 bases, with 18 bases left between them. The CDR3 sequence is CASSLVVAIPPDEQFF. CDR3 DNA sequence: TGTGCCAGCAGCTTAGTGGTAGCAATTCCCCCCGATGAGCAGTTCTTC.

This clone showed up just once. This chain uses TRBV6-1 with TRBJ2-7; TRBD1 might be the D (6 bases). The V end lost 7 bases, the J end lost 2 bases, and 15 bases lay between the germline ends. The germline CDR1 and CDR2 sequences are MNHNS and SASEGT. This CDR3 spans 14 amino acids. CDR3 region: CASKMMAGAYEQYF. The CDR3 DNA sequence: TGTGCCAGCAAGATGATGGCAGGGGCCTACGAGCAGTACTTC.

The V and J genes are TRBV6-1 and TRBJ1-1, with a tentative D call TRBD1 (5 bases). CDR1 and CDR2 (germline): MNHNS, SASEGT. The CDR3 has 15 residues. V gave up 10 bases and J gave up 5 bases, with 23 bases separating them. Here the CDR3 reads CATTSLGGGGTEAFF. CDR3 nucleotides: TGTGCCACTACGTCCCTGGGGGGGGGAGGGACTGAAGCTTTCTTT.

DNA for the CDR3: TGTGCCAGCACCGGGGGTAAAGGCTACACCTTC. Translating it yields CASTGGKGYTF. The chain recombines TRBV5-8 with TRBJ1-2; the D gene is possibly TRBD1 (5 bases). V dropped 6 bases and J dropped 8 bases, with 11 bases sitting between them. The germline V gene has CDR1 SGHTS and CDR2 YDEGEE. The CDR3 loop spans 11 amino acids.